One sample yielded the 14 T cell receptor beta chains listed below, sequenced in a study of graft-versus-host responses after intestinal transplantation. Sequencing used immunoSEQ multiplex PCR; TCRdb keeps in-frame clones, though not all of them. This sample has approximately 82,000 clones, with 91% found just once. Antigens for these TCRs are unknown. The sequenced sample was unstimulated CD4+ T cells sorted from spleen or lymph node cells, obtained before intestinal transplant. These receptors all stem from a human donor who received an intestinal transplant.

The chain links TRBV19 to TRBJ2-7; tentative D call: TRBD1 (5 bases). Trimming took 3 bases from V and 1 from J, leaving 7 bases between them. CDR3 length: 13 amino acids. CDR1 and CDR2 (germline): LNHDA, SQIVND (reference sequence). This CDR3 is CASSIDRSYEQYF. The CDR3 coding sequence is TGTGCCAGTAGTATCGACAGATCCTACGAGCAGTACTTC.

The genes are TRBV7-2 and TRBJ1-3, with D possibly TRBD1 on 5 matching bases. The CDR3 spans 15 residues. Per germline, CDR1 SGHTA and CDR2 FQGNSA. Between the trimmed V and J ends, which lost 5 bases and 4 bases, there was a span of 15 bases. CDR3 bases: TGTGCCAGCAGCCCCACGGCAGGGCGAGGAAACACCATATATTTT. Amino acid sequence: CASSPTAGRGNTIYF.

The V gene is TRBV30, the J gene TRBJ1-3; TRBD1 matches at 10 bases. Germline V gene lookup returns CDR1 GTSNPN and CDR2 SVGIG (reference sequence). This CDR3 contains 15 residues. The CDR3 loop reads CTTPGQGISGNTIYF. The DNA of the CDR3 is TGTACTACACCGGGACAGGGGATCTCTGGAAACACCATATATTTT.

J is TRBJ1-2 and V is TRBV2; TRBD1 matches at 9 bases. The germline V gene has CDR1 SNHLY and CDR2 FYNNEI. This CDR3 comprises 13 residues. V was clipped by 4 bases and J by 3 bases; unmatched bases: 0. CDR3 protein: CASSGTGDYGYTF. The CDR3, as DNA: TGTGCCAGCAGTGGGACAGGGGACTATGGCTACACCTTC.

The chain recombines TRBV30 with TRBJ2-7, with D maybe TRBD1 (5 bases). The germline V gene encodes CDR1 GTSNPN and CDR2 SVGIG (reference sequence). CDR3 size: 13 residues. V gave up 4 bases and J gave up 4 bases, with 14 bases separating them. The CDR3 nucleotides read TGTGCCTGGATCGGCAGGGAAAAATACGAGCAGTACTTC. Residues: CAWIGREKYEQYF.

The V and J genes are TRBV5-6 and TRBJ2-3, with 12 bases fitting TRBD2. The J segment lost 0 bases and the V segment lost 4 bases, leaving 12 bases of the junction unmatched. Germline CDR1 reads SGHDT; CDR2 reads YYEEEE. The CDR3 covers 19 residues. CDR3 residues: CASSPLKLAGGPSTDTQYF. CDR3 DNA: TGTGCCAGCAGCCCCCTGAAACTAGCGGGGGGCCCTAGCACAGATACGCAGTATTTT.

J is TRBJ2-3 and V is TRBV4-3; no clear D gene. V lost 4 bases, J lost 0 bases, and 8 bases lay in between. The CDR3 is made up of 14 amino acids. Germline values: CDR1 LGHNA, CDR2 YSLEER. The CDR3 sequence is CASSPTRSTDTQYF. The CDR3 DNA is TGCGCCAGCAGCCCAACACGAAGCACAGATACGCAGTATTTT.

This chain connects TRBV6-5 to TRBJ1-1; D gene ambiguous. Germline V CDR1 and CDR2: MNHEY, SVGAGI. CDR3 length equals 14 residues. V lost 2 bases, J lost 4 bases, and 11 bases lay in between. In DNA form, the CDR3 reads TGTGCCAGCAGTTACCGGGGAGGAGGCACTGAAGCTTTCTTT. Its translation is CASSYRGGGTEAFF.

The V gene is TRBV7-9, the J gene TRBJ2-3, with 11 bases identical to TRBD2. Trimming at V came to 5 bases and at J to 3 bases, leaving 4 bases not matched to a gene. The V gene's germline CDR1 is SEHNR and CDR2 FQNEAQ (reference sequence). CDR3 size: 15 residues. CDR3 residues: CASSALAGVTDTQYF. The CDR3 coding sequence is TGTGCCAGCAGCGCACTAGCGGGGGTGACAGATACGCAGTATTTT.

The chain links TRBV9 to TRBJ1-1; D is perhaps TRBD1 (5 bases). The CDR3 runs to 13 residues. The V end lost 5 bases, the J end lost 3 bases, and 11 bases lay between the germline ends. Germline V gives CDR1 SGDLS, CDR2 YYNGEE. CDR3 sequence: CASRMEGDTEAFF. Written as DNA, the CDR3 is TGTGCCAGCAGGATGGAAGGGGACACTGAAGCTTTCTTT.

The chain carries TRBV7-2 and TRBJ2-4; 8 bases map to TRBD2. Per the germline V gene, CDR1 is SGHTA and CDR2 is FQGNSA. The CDR3 has 15 residues. The V and J ends lost 2 bases and 7 bases, in that order; junction bases with no gene match: 7. The DNA for the CDR3 is TGTGCCAGCAGCTTAAGGCCTAGCGGGTTTAACATTCAGTACTTC. It is translated as CASSLRPSGFNIQYF.

V and J are TRBV6-1 and TRBJ1-5, with D possibly being TRBD1 (5 bases). This CDR3 region has 15 residues. CDR1 is MNHNS, CDR2 SASEGT, per germline. Trimming pared 2 bases from V and 10 bases from J, leaving 18 bases between. The CDR3 coding sequence is TGTGCCAGCAGTGAAAGGGTGGGGCCTAACGCCCCCCAGCATTTT. It specifies CASSERVGPNAPQHF.

V usage is TRBV7-9 and J usage is TRBJ1-6; D gene ambiguous. Trimming shortened V by 1 base and J by 7 bases, and 8 bases separated the two germline ends. The CDR3 has 14 amino acids. CDR1 and CDR2 from the germline V gene are SEHNR and FQNEAQ (reference sequence). The CDR3 protein is CASSLDRENSPLHF. The CDR3 DNA reads as TGTGCCAGCAGCTTAGATCGGGAAAATTCACCCCTCCACTTT.

The rearrangement joins TRBV7-2 to TRBJ1-5; D might be TRBD1 (5 bases). The CDR3 is 17 amino acids. Germline V CDR1 and CDR2: SGHTA, FQGNSA. V lost 2 bases to trimming and J lost 3 bases, with 17 bases between them. CDR3 nucleotide sequence: TGTGCCAGCAGCTTAATCCCCGGCGGAGGGGTCAATCAGCCCCAGCATTTT. Translating gives CASSLIPGGGVNQPQHF.